The following is a T cell receptor (beta chain) sequence with its context. Use of 60 Vbeta and 13 Jbeta primers characterized the PCR. The repertoire was sequenced with immunoSEQ multiplex PCR; TCRdb's copy has only in-frame clones and lacks some. The repertoire holds under 150,000 clones, with 81% as singletons. This entry belongs to a study of cytomegalovirus exposure and HLA in healthy donors. The receptor's source is a man between 18 and 35 years old in good health and CMV-seronegative. Sequencing was done on a sample of PBMCs.

The CDR3 here is CASSELLGTGEAFF. The CDR3, as DNA: TGCGCCAGCAGTGAGTTGTTGGGGACAGGGGAAGCTTTCTTT. The chain employs TRBV10-1 and TRBJ1-1; 9 nucleotides agree with TRBD1. Losses at the gene ends were 1 base for V and 8 bases for J; bases not matched to a gene: 5. The CDR3 loop spans 14 amino acids. Germline V gene data show CDR1 as WNHNN and CDR2 as SYGVQD (reference sequence).